This TCR beta chain appears in the sequencing data of a study of neurological immune-mediated disorders. Each CDR3 protein is one row after TCRdb ran MiXCR on the 5' RACE reads. The sample holds around 58,000 distinct CDR3 sequences; 3% to 4% are singletons and the top ten take approximately 7.1%. This clonotype came up many times. This CDR3 comprises 16 residues. The unsorted libraries were prepared from 2 million PBMCs (stored at -80 C). Sequences were obtained from PBMCs. The receptor was derived from a woman in her sixties with multiple sclerosis. The V call is TRBV21-1, the J call TRBJ2-7; TRBD1, the D gene given by the table, was not confirmed from the DNA. TRBV21-1 is described as a pseudogene. The CDR3 region has the DNA TGTGCCAGCGAGGACTCCCCGGGTAAAGAATCCTACGAGCAGTACTTC. Translation: CASEDSPGKESYEQYF.